This T cell receptor (beta chain) was documented in a study of blood T cell repertoires in COVID-19. About the research overall: The analysed material was cDNA or gDNA that came from T cells, B-cell-depleted T cells, or PBMCs.

There are 15 residues in the CDR3. Germline V CDR1 and CDR2: SGHRS, YFSETQ. V was shortened by 4 bases and J by 1 base, with 12 bases between the two germline ends. All recovered Cohort 3 donors got two negative PCRs, got clearance, or saw symptom resolution. Generated by immunoSEQ multiplex PCR, the TCRdb table keeps only in-frame clones and is missing some. The sample contains roughly 180,000 clones, around four fifths of which appear only once. The chain uses TRBV5-1 and TRBJ1-5; D gene ambiguous. The clonotype was recovered from a woman aged 45-65 years who had recovered from COVID-19. Source material: PBMCs or T cells enriched from blood (not recorded which). CDR3 coding DNA: TGCGCCAGCAGCCCCGAGGGTTTGAGCAATCAGCCCCAGCATTTT. This translates into CASSPEGLSNQPQHF. Full variable domain (remainder filled in from reference TRBV5-1 and TRBJ1-5): KAGVTQTPRYLIKTRGQQVTLSCSPISGHRSVSWYQQTPGQGLQFLFEYFSETQRNKGNFPGRFSGRQFSNSRSEMNVSTLELGDSALYLCASSPEGLSNQPQHFGDGTRLSIL.